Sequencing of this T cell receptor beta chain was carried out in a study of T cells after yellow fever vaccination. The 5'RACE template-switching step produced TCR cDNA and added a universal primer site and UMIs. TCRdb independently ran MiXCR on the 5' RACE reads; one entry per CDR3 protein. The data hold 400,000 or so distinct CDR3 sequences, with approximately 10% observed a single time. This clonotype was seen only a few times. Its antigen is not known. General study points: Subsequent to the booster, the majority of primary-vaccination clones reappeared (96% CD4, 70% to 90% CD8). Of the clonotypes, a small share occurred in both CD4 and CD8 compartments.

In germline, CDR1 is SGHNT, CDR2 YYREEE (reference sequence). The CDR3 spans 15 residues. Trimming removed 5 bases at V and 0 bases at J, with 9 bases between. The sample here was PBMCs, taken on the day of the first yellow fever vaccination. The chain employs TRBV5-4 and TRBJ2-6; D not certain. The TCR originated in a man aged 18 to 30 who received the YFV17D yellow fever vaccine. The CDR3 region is CASRKDLSGANVLTF. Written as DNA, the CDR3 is TGTGCCAGCAGAAAGGACCTCTCTGGGGCCAACGTCCTGACTTTC. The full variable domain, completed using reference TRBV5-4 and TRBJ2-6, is ETGVTQSPTHLIKTRGQQVTLRCSSQSGHNTVSWYQQALGQGPQFIFQYYREEENGRGNFPPRFSGLQFPNYSSELNVNALELDDSALYLCASRKDLSGANVLTFGAGSRLTVL.